This TCR beta chain was retrieved from a study of neurological immune-mediated disorders. The study's findings and limits: Among 34 multiple sclerosis patients, 18 had repertoires that phylogenetic grouping placed in one related-CDR3 cluster, a possible signature. Healthy controls had more TCR clonal expansion than multiple sclerosis, which showed the least, whereas HTLV-1-associated myelopathy showed the most.

The unsorted libraries originated from 2 million PBMCs kept at -80 C. This clonotype was seen ten or more times. The antigen remains unidentified. The team produced cDNA through 5'RACE using 10-nucleotide random UMIs. Using its own MiXCR run on the 5' RACE reads, TCRdb lists one record per CDR3 protein. The table lists 87,000 or so distinct CDR3 sequences, 3.5% of them singletons. Germline V gene data show CDR1 as ENHRY and CDR2 as SYGVKD. V was pared by 10 bases and J by 3 bases, with 12 bases of the junction left unmatched. The length of the CDR3 is 16 residues. The receptor was isolated from a woman aged 18-30 years with multiple sclerosis. The sequencing sample was made of PBMCs. The rearrangement uses TRBV10-3 and TRBJ2-2; 9 bases agree with TRBD1. The CDR3 nucleotides read TGTGCCACAGCTGGCGGGGACAGGGCCTACACCGGGGAGCTGTTTTTT. Translating it yields CATAGGDRAYTGELFF.